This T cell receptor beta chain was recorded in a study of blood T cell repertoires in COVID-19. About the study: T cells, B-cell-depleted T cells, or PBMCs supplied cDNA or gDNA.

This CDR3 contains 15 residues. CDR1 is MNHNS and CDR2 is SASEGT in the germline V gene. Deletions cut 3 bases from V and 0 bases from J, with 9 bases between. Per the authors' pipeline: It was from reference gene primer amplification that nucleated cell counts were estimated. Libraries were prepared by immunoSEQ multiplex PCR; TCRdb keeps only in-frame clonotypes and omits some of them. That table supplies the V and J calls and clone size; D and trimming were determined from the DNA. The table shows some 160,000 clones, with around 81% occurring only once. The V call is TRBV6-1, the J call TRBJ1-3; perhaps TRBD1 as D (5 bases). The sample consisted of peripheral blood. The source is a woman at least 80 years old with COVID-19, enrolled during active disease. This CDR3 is CASSDTGRSGNTIYF. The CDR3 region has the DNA TGTGCCAGCAGTGATACAGGACGCTCTGGAAACACCATATATTTT.